These T cell receptor beta chains were read from a single sample in a study of T cell responses to AZD1222 COVID-19 vaccine. Using immunoSEQ multiplex PCR, the repertoire was profiled, and TCRdb retains in-frame clones only, with some absent. The repertoire holds roughly 140,000 clones, with roughly nine tenths as singletons. The sequencing here drew on peripheral blood, taken 28 days after the second AZD1222 dose. The receptor source for this set is an adult who received the AZD1222 COVID-19 vaccine. The CDR3 runs from the conserved cysteine through the conserved F or W. The order of the fields is CDR3 protein, J gene, V gene, CDR3 length.

CDR3aa: CASSLTRGYTF
j_gene: TRBJ1-2
v_gene: TRBV28
len: 11

CDR3aa: CSVTTGGGSYEQYF
j_gene: TRBJ2-7
v_gene: TRBV29-1
len: 14

CDR3aa: CASSEQAGNEKLFF
j_gene: TRBJ1-4
v_gene: TRBV6-1
len: 14

CDR3aa: CASSFLRANTEAFF
j_gene: TRBJ1-1
v_gene: TRBV6-2/TRBV6-3
len: 14

CDR3aa: CATSGSRRETQYF
j_gene: TRBJ2-5
v_gene: TRBV24-1
len: 13

CDR3aa: CATSVGLAGEETQYF
j_gene: TRBJ2-5
v_gene: TRBV24-1
len: 15

CDR3aa: CASRPGQRGNTIYF
j_gene: TRBJ1-3
v_gene: TRBV7-2
len: 14

CDR3aa: CASSKGQGQETQYF
j_gene: TRBJ2-5
v_gene: TRBV5-1
len: 14

CDR3aa: CASSLLRGYTF
j_gene: TRBJ1-2
v_gene: TRBV5-6
len: 11

CDR3aa: CASSPRRPGENSPLHF
j_gene: TRBJ1-6
v_gene: TRBV18
len: 16

CDR3aa: CASSDGRGAYGYTF
j_gene: TRBJ1-2
v_gene: TRBV6-1
len: 14

CDR3aa: CATSRDRKGPVGYTF
j_gene: TRBJ1-2
v_gene: TRBV15
len: 15

CDR3aa: CASSFAGQRNEAFF
j_gene: TRBJ1-1
v_gene: TRBV7-9
len: 14

CDR3aa: CASSLWTGGPITEAFF
j_gene: TRBJ1-1
v_gene: TRBV27
len: 16

CDR3aa: CASSERGRAEAFF
j_gene: TRBJ1-1
v_gene: TRBV6-1
len: 13

CDR3aa: CASSPPLGPQHF
j_gene: TRBJ1-5
v_gene: TRBV18
len: 12

CDR3aa: CASSLKQSSETQYF
j_gene: TRBJ2-5
v_gene: TRBV5-4
len: 14

CDR3aa: CASSLVADSSYEQYF
j_gene: TRBJ2-7
v_gene: TRBV11-2
len: 15

CDR3aa: CASSFQPGPLYTEAFF
j_gene: TRBJ1-1
v_gene: TRBV6-5
len: 16

CDR3aa: CASSRGGIANSPLHF
j_gene: TRBJ1-6
v_gene: TRBV9
len: 15

CDR3aa: CASSLRGNTEAFF
j_gene: TRBJ1-1
v_gene: TRBV12-3/TRBV12-4
len: 13

CDR3aa: CALAAAQGYGYTF
j_gene: TRBJ1-2
v_gene: TRBV19
len: 13

CDR3aa: CASRFGLAASNEQFF
j_gene: TRBJ2-1
v_gene: TRBV7-8
len: 15

CDR3aa: CASSPPIYGESYEQYF
j_gene: TRBJ2-7
v_gene: TRBV18
len: 16

CDR3aa: CASSPQFNTGELFF
j_gene: TRBJ2-2
v_gene: TRBV18
len: 14

CDR3aa: CASSLAGHQNTEAFF
j_gene: TRBJ1-1
v_gene: TRBV11-2
len: 15

CDR3aa: CASSDSDNSPLHF
j_gene: TRBJ1-6
v_gene: TRBV6-4
len: 13

CDR3aa: CASSLHRSSGYTF
j_gene: TRBJ1-2
v_gene: TRBV13
len: 13

CDR3aa: CSAQSTVSGNTIYF
j_gene: TRBJ1-3
v_gene: TRBV29-1
len: 14

CDR3aa: CATSDSVDGTDTQYF
j_gene: TRBJ2-3
v_gene: TRBV24-1
len: 15

CDR3aa: CASSAQGNTEAFF
j_gene: TRBJ1-1
v_gene: TRBV6-2/TRBV6-3
len: 13

CDR3aa: CATLKGYTF
j_gene: TRBJ1-2
v_gene: TRBV2
len: 9

CDR3aa: CATAAGNNSPLHF
j_gene: TRBJ1-6
v_gene: TRBV25-1
len: 13

CDR3aa: CASSLEEGEGYGYTF
j_gene: TRBJ1-2
v_gene: TRBV5-1
len: 15

CDR3aa: CASSILDSSYNSPLHF
j_gene: TRBJ1-6
v_gene: TRBV19
len: 16

CDR3aa: CASSYRGVGSGELFF
j_gene: TRBJ2-2
v_gene: TRBV9
len: 15

CDR3aa: CASSSEASSYNSPLHF
j_gene: TRBJ1-6
v_gene: TRBV6-5
len: 16

CDR3aa: CASSTQPNTEAFF
j_gene: TRBJ1-1
v_gene: TRBV5-1
len: 13

CDR3aa: CASSIDYRSAEHSGNTIYF
j_gene: TRBJ1-3
v_gene: TRBV19
len: 19

CDR3aa: CASTGGDSNEQFF
j_gene: TRBJ2-1
v_gene: TRBV5-4
len: 13

CDR3aa: CATLNFDAEAFF
j_gene: TRBJ1-1
v_gene: TRBV2
len: 12

CDR3aa: CASRRRSATNEKLFF
j_gene: TRBJ1-4
v_gene: TRBV28
len: 15

CDR3aa: CASSPRPKGQGLDNEQFF
j_gene: TRBJ2-1
v_gene: TRBV7-3
len: 18

CDR3aa: CSVETVFGREQFF
j_gene: TRBJ2-1
v_gene: TRBV29-1
len: 13

CDR3aa: CASSLGAVEAFF
j_gene: TRBJ1-1
v_gene: TRBV7-2
len: 12

CDR3aa: CASSLGMGYGYTF
j_gene: TRBJ1-2
v_gene: TRBV12-3/TRBV12-4
len: 13

CDR3aa: CAIKGQGKNGYTF
j_gene: TRBJ1-2
v_gene: TRBV10-3
len: 13

CDR3aa: CASSPGQGLEQYF
j_gene: TRBJ2-7
v_gene: TRBV3-1/TRBV3-2
len: 13

CDR3aa: CAWSHDGQIYGYTF
j_gene: TRBJ1-2
v_gene: TRBV30
len: 14

CDR3aa: CAWSVGTGGYNEQFF
j_gene: TRBJ2-1
v_gene: TRBV30
len: 15

CDR3aa: CASSGELAGTSLDTQYF
j_gene: TRBJ2-3
v_gene: TRBV6-1
len: 17

CDR3aa: CSVDAGVTNNEQFF
j_gene: TRBJ2-1
v_gene: TRBV29-1
len: 14

CDR3aa: CASSLARMGGYTF
j_gene: TRBJ1-2
v_gene: TRBV7-8
len: 13

CDR3aa: CASSQARERSPLHF
j_gene: TRBJ1-6
v_gene: TRBV4-3
len: 14

CDR3aa: CASSPGTALNTEAFF
j_gene: TRBJ1-1
v_gene: TRBV7-9
len: 15

CDR3aa: CASSLVRGAGNNEQFF
j_gene: TRBJ2-1
v_gene: TRBV7-2
len: 16

CDR3aa: CASSNGGFMAFF
j_gene: TRBJ1-1
v_gene: TRBV11-2
len: 12